The clone carrying this T cell receptor beta chain was counted at least ten times. Its antigen remains unidentified. V was cut by 5 bases and J by 8 bases, with 16 bases left in between. The CDR3 contains 15 residues. Germline V lookup: CDR1 SGHAT, CDR2 FQDESV (reference sequence). The data originate from a study of spatial heterogeneity in lung cancer. Study-wide findings and caveats: Counts of expanded intratumoral alpha and beta TCRs tracked tumor mutation counts.

A single record per CDR3 protein comes from TCRdb applying MiXCR to the 5' RACE reads. Altogether under 6,000 distinct CDR3 sequences are present, around 6.7% being singletons, with the ten largest covering under 50%. The sample's time point: sample taken at primary tumor resection. Sequences were derived from lung tumor tissue, sampled at surgery. The chain employs TRBV11-1 and TRBJ1-6; D call uncertain. The receptor was isolated from a male donor with early-stage non-small cell lung cancer. CDR3 sequence: CASSPRPWLDSPLHF. The CDR3 DNA is TGTGCCAGCAGCCCCCGGCCCTGGTTGGATTCACCCCTCCACTTT.